Listed below are T cell receptor beta chains from one sample, sequenced in a study of CD8 T cells in ankylosing spondylitis. TCRdb recomputed calls from the 5' RACE reads with MiXCR, one row per CDR3 protein. The top ten clones hold roughly a sixth of a sample with a few hundred thousand distinct CDR3 sequences, approximately 20% of them seen once. Sequencing was done on a sample of blood, either unsorted or a sorted T cell fraction (not recorded which). These TCRs come from a male donor with ankylosing spondylitis. CDR3s include the opening cysteine and the closing phenylalanine or tryptophan. The D gene is left open where the match is weak. For some rows the clone size is stated as once, few or many, or as a class when expanded; others skip it.

V gene: TRBV7-3; D gene: NA; J gene: TRBJ2-2; clone size: NA; CDR3 protein: CASKAASNTGELFF; CDR3 DNA: TGTGCCAGCAAAGCCGCCTCGAACACCGGGGAGCTGTTTTTT
V gene: TRBV12-3/TRBV12-4; D gene: TRBD2; J gene: TRBJ2-7; clone size: NA; CDR3 protein: CASSDPPAGGTYEQYF; CDR3 DNA: TGTGCCAGCAGTGACCCACCCGCGGGAGGGACCTACGAGCAGTACTTC
V gene: TRBV27; D gene: NA; J gene: TRBJ1-2; clone size: NA; CDR3 protein: CASSLSTVAGYTF; CDR3 DNA: TGTGCCAGCAGTTTATCCACAGTGGCTGGCTACACCTTC
V gene: TRBV5-4; D gene: NA; J gene: TRBJ2-2; clone size: NA; CDR3 protein: CASSLGPTNSGELFF; CDR3 DNA: TGTGCCAGCAGCTTGGGGCCAACGAACTCCGGGGAGCTGTTTTTT
V gene: TRBV29-1; D gene: NA; J gene: TRBJ2-1; clone size: NA; CDR3 protein: CSVPRPGFSYNEQFF; CDR3 DNA: TGCAGCGTCCCAAGGCCAGGGTTCTCCTACAATGAGCAGTTCTTC
V gene: TRBV19; D gene: NA; J gene: TRBJ1-5; clone size: NA; CDR3 protein: CASSIGWGVNQPQHF; CDR3 DNA: TGTGCCAGTAGTATAGGTTGGGGGGTTAATCAGCCCCAGCATTTT
V gene: TRBV25-1; D gene: TRBD1; J gene: TRBJ1-2; clone size: few; CDR3 protein: CASSLTGDSYGYTF; CDR3 DNA: TGTGCCAGCAGCCTGACAGGGGACAGCTATGGCTACACCTTC
V gene: TRBV10-3; D gene: NA; J gene: TRBJ2-7; clone size: many; CDR3 protein: CAISERRAGLSYEQYF; CDR3 DNA: TGTGCCATCAGTGAGCGACGGGCGGGCCTTTCCTACGAGCAGTACTTC
V gene: TRBV15; D gene: NA; J gene: TRBJ1-3; clone size: NA; CDR3 protein: CATSPRTGNSGNTIYF; CDR3 DNA: TGTGCCACCAGCCCTCGGACGGGAAACTCTGGAAACACCATATATTTT
V gene: TRBV19; D gene: NA; J gene: TRBJ1-1; clone size: few; CDR3 protein: CAIKGQSANTEAFF; CDR3 DNA: TGTGCCATTAAAGGACAGTCAGCCAACACTGAAGCTTTCTTT
V gene: TRBV6-4; D gene: TRBD2; J gene: TRBJ2-1; clone size: NA; CDR3 protein: CASRTSGRDYEQFF; CDR3 DNA: TGTGCCAGCAGGACTAGCGGGAGGGATTATGAGCAGTTCTTC
V gene: TRBV6-2/TRBV6-3; D gene: NA; J gene: TRBJ2-1; clone size: NA; CDR3 protein: CASSYLGLAYNEQFF; CDR3 DNA: TGTGCCAGCAGTTACCTCGGGCTAGCGTACAATGAGCAGTTCTTC
V gene: TRBV30; D gene: NA; J gene: TRBJ2-2; clone size: NA; CDR3 protein: CAWGSGGFAGELFF; CDR3 DNA: TGTGCCTGGGGGAGTGGGGGTTTCGCCGGGGAGCTGTTTTTT
V gene: TRBV6-2/TRBV6-3; D gene: NA; J gene: TRBJ2-7; clone size: many; CDR3 protein: CASSTPTARTPVEQYF; CDR3 DNA: TGTGCCAGCAGTACACCGACAGCCCGAACTCCGGTTGAGCAGTACTTC
V gene: TRBV12-3/TRBV12-4; D gene: NA; J gene: TRBJ2-4; clone size: few; CDR3 protein: CASSSRDWGAIQYF; CDR3 DNA: TGTGCCAGCAGTTCCCGAGACTGGGGGGCCATTCAGTACTTC
V gene: TRBV12-3/TRBV12-4; D gene: NA; J gene: TRBJ2-2; clone size: few; CDR3 protein: CASSFMRDPGWAGELFF; CDR3 DNA: TGTGCCAGCAGTTTTATGCGGGACCCAGGGTGGGCCGGGGAGCTGTTTTTT
V gene: TRBV5-1; D gene: NA; J gene: TRBJ1-1; clone size: few; CDR3 protein: CASSLQLRGQNTEAFF; CDR3 DNA: TGCGCCAGCAGCTTACAGCTTCGGGGACAGAACACTGAAGCTTTCTTT
V gene: TRBV6-4; D gene: NA; J gene: TRBJ1-2; clone size: few; CDR3 protein: CASSKDTDRYYGYTF; CDR3 DNA: TGTGCCAGCAGTAAAGATACCGACCGCTACTATGGCTACACCTTC
V gene: TRBV20-1; D gene: NA; J gene: TRBJ1-5; clone size: few; CDR3 protein: CSARATGDVHQPQHF; CDR3 DNA: TGCAGTGCTAGGGCAACAGGTGACGTTCATCAGCCCCAGCATTTT
V gene: TRBV29-1; D gene: TRBD2; J gene: TRBJ2-1; clone size: NA; CDR3 protein: CSVDLAATANEQFF; CDR3 DNA: TGCAGCGTTGACCTAGCGGCAACAGCCAATGAGCAGTTCTTC
V gene: TRBV12-3/TRBV12-4; D gene: NA; J gene: TRBJ1-2; clone size: NA; CDR3 protein: CASSLPGRIYGYTF; CDR3 DNA: TGTGCCAGCAGTCTACCTGGACGGATTTATGGCTACACCTTC
V gene: TRBV5-1; D gene: TRBD2; J gene: TRBJ2-1; clone size: many; CDR3 protein: CATRQGAGEVGEQFF; CDR3 DNA: TGCGCCACCCGTCAGGGAGCGGGAGAGGTCGGGGAGCAGTTCTTC
V gene: TRBV5-1; D gene: TRBD2; J gene: TRBJ2-3; clone size: few; CDR3 protein: CASSSGSGTSGTDTQYF; CDR3 DNA: TGCGCCAGCAGCTCCGGGAGTGGGACTAGCGGCACAGATACGCAGTATTTT
V gene: TRBV20-1; D gene: NA; J gene: TRBJ2-1; clone size: NA; CDR3 protein: CSARKDLAGRYNEQFF; CDR3 DNA: TGCAGTGCTAGAAAGGATCTAGCAGGAAGGTACAATGAGCAGTTCTTC
V gene: TRBV29-1; D gene: NA; J gene: TRBJ2-3; clone size: few; CDR3 protein: CSVRPDVGTDTQYF; CDR3 DNA: TGCAGCGTTCGTCCAGACGTGGGCACAGATACGCAGTATTTT
V gene: TRBV10-3; D gene: TRBD1; J gene: TRBJ1-2; clone size: NA; CDR3 protein: CAISEDRTGRTNYGYTF; CDR3 DNA: TGTGCCATCAGTGAGGACCGGACAGGGAGGACGAACTATGGCTACACCTTC
V gene: TRBV29-1; D gene: NA; J gene: TRBJ1-2; clone size: many; CDR3 protein: CSVGSSTTYGYTF; CDR3 DNA: TGCAGCGTTGGGTCCTCGACTACCTATGGCTACACCTTC
V gene: TRBV27; D gene: TRBD1; J gene: TRBJ2-7; clone size: few; CDR3 protein: CASRVQTGDSYEQYF; CDR3 DNA: TGTGCCAGCAGAGTTCAGACAGGGGACTCCTACGAGCAGTACTTC
V gene: TRBV29-1; D gene: NA; J gene: TRBJ1-1; clone size: few; CDR3 protein: CSVAEGPGTEAFF; CDR3 DNA: TGCAGCGTTGCAGAGGGGCCTGGAACTGAAGCTTTCTTT
V gene: TRBV7-2; D gene: TRBD1; J gene: TRBJ2-3; clone size: few; CDR3 protein: CASSPGQGLTDTQYF; CDR3 DNA: TGTGCCAGCAGCCCGGGACAGGGGCTCACAGATACGCAGTATTTT
V gene: TRBV2; D gene: NA; J gene: TRBJ2-1; clone size: NA; CDR3 protein: CASSVQGLSNEQFF; CDR3 DNA: TGTGCCAGCAGTGTTCAGGGTTTAAGCAATGAGCAGTTCTTC
V gene: TRBV21-1; D gene: NA; J gene: TRBJ2-1; clone size: NA; CDR3 protein: CASSKEGLVAQDSYNEQFF; CDR3 DNA: TGTGCCAGCAGCAAAGAAGGACTAGTCGCCCAAGACTCCTACAATGAGCAGTTCTTC
V gene: TRBV6-1; D gene: NA; J gene: TRBJ2-1; clone size: few; CDR3 protein: CASSPGLAPINEQFF; CDR3 DNA: TGTGCCAGCAGCCCGGGGCTAGCACCGATCAATGAGCAGTTCTTC
V gene: TRBV27; D gene: NA; J gene: TRBJ2-1; clone size: NA; CDR3 protein: CASSTLRNEQFF; CDR3 DNA: TGTGCCAGCAGCACTCTACGGAATGAGCAGTTCTTC
V gene: TRBV9; D gene: TRBD2; J gene: TRBJ2-1; clone size: few; CDR3 protein: CASSGRRGTSGTPEQFF; CDR3 DNA: TGTGCCAGCAGCGGACGAAGAGGGACTAGCGGGACCCCTGAGCAGTTCTTC
V gene: TRBV28; D gene: NA; J gene: TRBJ2-7; clone size: NA; CDR3 protein: CASSLPSRIEQYF; CDR3 DNA: TGTGCCAGCAGTTTGCCTAGCCGAATCGAGCAGTACTTC